A single sample is the source of the 18 T cell receptor beta chains below, sequenced in a study of cytomegalovirus exposure and HLA in healthy donors. Researchers ran the PCR with 60 Vbeta and 13 Jbeta primers. Repertoires were generated with immunoSEQ multiplex PCR, while TCRdb's copy carries only in-frame clones and drops some. The sample consists of some 140,000 clones, more than 70% of them appearing once. The sample was PBMCs. These receptors were taken from a woman aged 30 to 39 in good health and CMV-seropositive.

Of note for this clone: Other DNA variants within this sample encode the same CDR3. Written as DNA, the CDR3 is TGTGCCAGCTCACGGCAGGGGAATCAGCCCCAGCATTTT. Its protein is CASSRQGNQPQHF. The chain carries TRBV18 and TRBJ1-5, with D tentatively TRBD1 (6 bases). The V gene's germline CDR1 is KGHSH and CDR2 LQKENI. The CDR3 runs to 13 residues. Trimming left V 4 bases short and J 4 bases short, with 8 bases between.

V and J are TRBV21-1 and TRBJ2-2; the table names TRBD2, a call not compared with the DNA. TRBV21-1 is assigned pseudogene status. CDR3 size: 17 residues. The CDR3 DNA sequence: TGTGCCAGCAGCAGAGGGACTAGCGGTTCGAACACCGGGGAGCTGTTTTTT. The encoded protein is CASSRGTSGSNTGELFF.

The rearrangement links TRBV18 to TRBJ1-2; 10 bases are a match to TRBD1. J lost 3 bases, V lost 6 bases, and 7 bases had no gene match. There are 15 residues in the CDR3. CDR1 KGHSH and CDR2 LQKENI come from the germline V gene. CDR3 sequence (DNA): TGTGCCAGCTCCCCCGGGACAGGGGCGGACTATGGCTACACCTTC. Protein: CASSPGTGADYGYTF.

V and J are TRBV6-1 and TRBJ2-2; D unclear. Germline values: CDR1 MNHNS, CDR2 SASEGT. The CDR3 spans 13 residues. V gave up 5 bases and J gave up 6 bases, with 10 bases separating them. The DNA for the CDR3 is TGTGCCAGCAGTACCGTCCAGGCCGGGGAGCTGTTTTTT. Encoded protein: CASSTVQAGELFF.

The CDR3 sequence is CASSVRTEEDEQFF. Here the CDR3 DNA reads TGTGCCAGCAGCGTAAGGACTGAGGAGGATGAGCAGTTCTTC. The J gene is TRBJ2-1, the V gene TRBV9; TRBD2 is a possible D gene (5 bases). The V and J ends lost 1 base and 8 bases respectively, with 13 bases between them. The CDR3 runs 14 residues. CDR1 and CDR2 from the germline V gene are SGDLS and YYNGEE.

The rearrangement uses TRBV2 and TRBJ1-1; tentative D call: TRBD1 (6 bases). The CDR3 contains 13 residues. CDR1 is SNHLY and CDR2 is FYNNEI in the germline V gene. The V end lost 5 bases, the J end lost 1 base, and 8 bases lay between the germline ends. Here the CDR3 reads CASSWGQNTEAFF. As DNA, the CDR3 is TGTGCCAGCAGTTGGGGACAGAACACTGAAGCTTTCTTT.

This chain joins TRBV29-1 and TRBJ2-2; D gene unclear. The CDR3 covers 11 residues. Germline loops: CDR1 SQVTM, CDR2 ANQGSEA. V lost 7 bases, J lost 5 bases, and 8 bases lay in between. The CDR3 region has the DNA TGCAGCGGTTCCGGGACCGGGGAGCTGTTTTTT. Protein: CSGSGTGELFF.

CDR3 bases: TGTGCCAGCAGCTTAACTTCGACAGTATATAATGAAAAACTGTTTTTT. Its translation is CASSLTSTVYNEKLFF. The chain has TRBV11-2 and TRBJ1-4; the D gene is possibly TRBD1 (5 bases). The germline CDR1 and CDR2 sequences are SGHAT and FQNNGV. The CDR3 consists of 16 residues. V lost 2 bases and J 4 bases, leaving 14 bases between the germline ends. Variable domain in full (rest from reference TRBV11-2 and TRBJ1-4): EAGVAQSPRYKIIEKRQSVAFWCNPISGHATLYWYQQILGQGPKLLIQFQNNGVVDDSQLPKDRFSAERLKGVDSTLKIQPAKLEDSAVYLCASSLTSTVYNEKLFFGSGTQLSVL.

The rearrangement joins TRBV6-4 to TRBJ2-1; 11 bases are shared with TRBD2. Germline CDR1 is MRHNA and CDR2 is SNTAGT. With V trimmed by 5 bases and J by 4 bases, 1 base remained unmatched. The CDR3 has 14 amino acids. The CDR3 sequence is CASSWTSGYNEQFF. DNA of the CDR3: TGTGCCAGCAGTTGGACTAGCGGGTACAATGAGCAGTTCTTC.

The chain employs TRBV19 and TRBJ2-7, with 10 bases identical to TRBD2. V was clipped by 6 bases and J by 3 bases; unmatched bases: 5. The CDR3 length is 14 residues. Germline V gene lookup returns CDR1 LNHDA and CDR2 SQIVND (reference sequence). In nucleotides, the CDR3 is TGTGCCAGTAGGGAGCGGGAGGGCCTCTACGAGCAGTACTTC. Translating gives CASREREGLYEQYF.

The chain couples TRBV19 to TRBJ1-2; D gene uncertain. V lost 3 bases and J lost 4, with 12 bases in between. This CDR3 spans 14 amino acids. Germline CDR1 is LNHDA and CDR2 is SQIVND (reference sequence). The CDR3: CASSIQAAFYGYTF. The CDR3 bases are TGTGCCAGTAGTATCCAGGCAGCCTTCTATGGCTACACCTTC.

This chain joins TRBV5-6 and TRBJ2-7; 8 bases agree with TRBD1. CDR3 length: 14 amino acids. Germline CDR1 and CDR2: SGHDT and YYEEEE. V dropped 9 bases and J dropped 1; count of bases not matched to a gene: 9. This CDR3 reads CATQEQGVSYEQYF. The CDR3 bases are TGTGCCACTCAGGAACAGGGGGTTTCCTACGAGCAGTACTTC. The complete variable domain, with remaining parts taken from reference TRBV5-6 and TRBJ2-7, reads DAGVTQSPTHLIKTRGQQVTLRCSPKSGHDTVSWYQQALGQGPQFIFQYYEEEERQRGNFPDRFSGHQFPNYSSELNVNALLLGDSALYLCATQEQGVSYEQYFGPGTRLTVT.

The rearrangement joins TRBV7-2 to TRBJ2-7; the D is unclear. Trimming took off 2 bases at V and 7 bases at J, with 6 bases between the two ends. From germline, CDR1 is SGHTA and CDR2 FQGNSA. CDR3 length equals 11 residues. For the CDR3, the DNA is TGTGCCAGCAGCTTACAGTGGGAGCAGTACTTC. This sequence encodes CASSLQWEQYF.

The V call is TRBV14, the J call TRBJ1-4; 7 bases are a match to TRBD1. This CDR3 is built from 16 residues. The V gene's germline CDR1 is SGHDN and CDR2 FVKESK. With 1 base clipped from V and 6 bases from J, the junction kept 8 bases outside the gene matches. Here the CDR3 reads CASSQGPRDSHEKLFF. The CDR3 coding sequence is TGTGCCAGCAGCCAAGGGCCCCGGGACAGCCATGAAAAACTGTTTTTT.

About this clone: Other DNA variants within this sample encode the same CDR3. The rearrangement joins TRBV28 to TRBJ2-4; a possible D gene is TRBD2 (5 bases). The V gene's germline CDR1 is MDHEN and CDR2 SYDVKM. V dropped 5 bases and J dropped 10 bases, with 12 bases sitting between them. This CDR3 is 12 amino acids long. CDR3 nucleotide sequence: TGTGCCAGCAGTCCCCCCCGAGGGATTCAGTACTTC. Its protein product is CASSPPRGIQYF.

The gene calls are TRBV10-3 and TRBJ2-1; D might be TRBD1 (5 bases). The V gene's germline CDR1 is ENHRY and CDR2 SYGVKD. With 10 bases removed from V and 7 bases from J, the gap between germline ends came to 23 bases. This CDR3 spans 15 amino acids. The CDR3 spells CATRVSPGLGNEQFF. As DNA, the CDR3 is TGTGCCACCAGGGTCTCCCCAGGGTTGGGTAATGAGCAGTTCTTC.

The chain combines TRBV6-5 with TRBJ1-5; no clear D gene. This CDR3 is 13 amino acids long. The germline gives CDR1 MNHEY, CDR2 SVGAGI. V was shortened by 6 bases and J by 9 bases, with 15 bases between the two germline ends. The DNA of the CDR3 is TGTGCCAGCAGACCCGTCTCCTCGGGGCCCCAGCATTTT. Protein product: CASRPVSSGPQHF.

This chain links TRBV27 with TRBJ1-4; no firm D call. Germline V gives CDR1 MNHEY, CDR2 SMNVEV (reference sequence). The CDR3 spans 16 residues. The V end was cut by 5 bases, the J end by 0 bases, with 13 bases between. The CDR3 nucleotides are TGTGCCAGCAGTGAGGTTCCGAGGTCAACTAATGAAAAACTGTTTTTT. The encoded protein is CASSEVPRSTNEKLFF.